This T cell receptor beta chain was obtained from a study of cytomegalovirus exposure and HLA in healthy donors. After removal of 3 bases from V and 0 bases from J, the junction contained 11 bases not matched to a gene. This CDR3 region has 19 residues. Germline V CDR1 and CDR2: SGHTA, FQGNSA. In regard to this clone: The antigen is not known.

Broader study findings: As was reported, the classifier diagnosed cytomegalovirus status with high specificity and sensitivity. Rarity marked most TCR sequences, yet some public TCRs occurred in many donors.

Use of 60 Vbeta and 13 Jbeta primers characterized the PCR. Repertoires were generated with immunoSEQ multiplex PCR, while TCRdb's copy carries only in-frame clones and drops some. This sample has under 200,000 clones; around 62% occur once, and the top ten carry 2.5% to 3%. The clonotype comes from a man between 35 and 55 years old in good health and CMV-seronegative. Sequenced input: PBMCs. The rearrangement joins TRBV7-2 to TRBJ2-6; 7 nucleotides line up with TRBD2. The CDR3 loop reads CASSFQAGLPFSGANVLTF. DNA for the CDR3: TGTGCCAGCAGCTTTCAAGCGGGACTACCTTTCTCTGGGGCCAACGTCCTGACTTTC.